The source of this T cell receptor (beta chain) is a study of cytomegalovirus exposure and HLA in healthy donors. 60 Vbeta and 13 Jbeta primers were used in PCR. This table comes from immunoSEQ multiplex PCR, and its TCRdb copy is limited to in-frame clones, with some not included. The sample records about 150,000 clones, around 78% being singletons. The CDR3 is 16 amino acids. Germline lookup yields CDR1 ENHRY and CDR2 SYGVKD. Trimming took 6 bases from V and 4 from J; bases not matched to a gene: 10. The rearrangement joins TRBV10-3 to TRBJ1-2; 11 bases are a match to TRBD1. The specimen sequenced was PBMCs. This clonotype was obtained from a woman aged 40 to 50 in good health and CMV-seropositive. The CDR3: CAISEDRGPSTYGYTF. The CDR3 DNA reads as TGTGCCATCAGCGAGGACAGGGGGCCGTCTACCTATGGCTACACCTTC.